The 27 T cell receptor beta chains given below trace back to one sample, sequenced in a study of T cell responses to AZD1222 COVID-19 vaccine. Using immunoSEQ multiplex PCR, the repertoire was profiled, and TCRdb retains in-frame clones only, with some absent. The repertoire has just under 150,000 clones, around 90% of them found once; the top ten carry roughly 5.4%. Source: peripheral blood, taken 28 days after the second dose of the MenACWY control vaccine. All receptors come from an adult who received the MenACWY meningococcal vaccine as a control.

The genes are TRBV7-9 and TRBJ1-1, with unresolved D. Trimming stripped 6 bases from V and 4 bases from J, with 12 bases between. Germline loops: CDR1 SEHNR, CDR2 FQNEAQ (reference sequence). The CDR3 consists of 13 residues. CDR3 in DNA: TGTGCCAGCAGTCCTAAGCGGGGCACTGAAGCTTTCTTT. Translating gives CASSPKRGTEAFF.

The CDR3 sequence: CASSLGQGSNQPQHF. CDR3 nucleotide sequence: TGTGCCAGCAGCTTAGGACAGGGCAGCAATCAGCCCCAGCATTTT. This chain links TRBV7-9 with TRBJ1-5, with 7 bases fitting TRBD1. The V segment lost 1 base and the J segment 1 base; nucleotides outside the gene matches: 1. The CDR3 is 15 amino acids. Germline V gene data show CDR1 as SEHNR and CDR2 as FQNEAQ (reference sequence).

The chain combines TRBV6-5 with TRBJ2-2; 9 bases match TRBD1. CDR1 MNHEY and CDR2 SVGAGI come from the germline V gene. Unmatched junction bases numbered 3, after V lost 5 bases and J lost 2 bases. This CDR3 is built from 15 residues. The CDR3 DNA reads TGTGCCAGCAGTCGGGACAGGGTAAACACCGGGGAGCTGTTTTTT. It is translated as CASSRDRVNTGELFF.

This clone is a singleton in its sample. The chain joins TRBV14 to TRBJ2-3, with D perhaps TRBD2 (5 bases). Germline-derived CDR1 and CDR2 are SGHDN and FVKESK. V lost 4 bases and J 6 bases, leaving 5 bases between the germline ends. The CDR3 totals 11 residues. CDR3 in DNA: TGTGCCAGCAGCCTAGCGGATACGCAGTATTTT. Translation: CASSLADTQYF.

V gene TRBV6-5 combines with J gene TRBJ1-6; 9 bases line up with TRBD1. This CDR3 region has 15 residues. With V trimmed by 5 bases and J by 6 bases, 5 bases remained unmatched. Per the germline V gene, CDR1 is MNHEY and CDR2 is SVGAGI. The CDR3 is CASSRPGQGNSPLHF. The CDR3 DNA follows: TGTGCCAGCAGTAGGCCGGGACAGGGTAATTCACCCCTCCACTTT.

The genes are TRBV3-1 (or the pseudogene TRBV3-2) and TRBJ1-6; D unresolved. The CDR3 is made up of 12 amino acids. Germline V gene data show CDR1 as LGHDT and CDR2 as YNNKEL (reference sequence). V lost 8 bases to trimming and J lost 6 bases, with 8 bases between them. The CDR3 loop is CASRGLNSPLHF. The CDR3 bases are TGTGCCAGCCGCGGCCTTAATTCACCCCTCCACTTT.

The chain has TRBV11-2 and TRBJ2-1; unclear D gene. Germline V gene sequence: CDR1 SGHAT, CDR2 FQNNGV. V shed 5 bases and J shed 7 bases, with 6 bases lying between them. The CDR3 runs 11 residues. CDR3 coding DNA: TGTGCCAGCAGCCTCAAGAATGAGCAGTTCTTC. Its translation is CASSLKNEQFF.

With respect to this clone: Sequence at one end of the junction differs from germline and may be a read error. The chain joins TRBV11-2 to TRBJ2-2, with 9 bases that match TRBD2. This CDR3 has 17 residues. Germline assignment: CDR1 SGHAT and CDR2 FQNNGV. The CDR3 DNA follows: TGTACCAGCAGCTCGCCCCGGACTAGCGAAGGCACCGGGGAGCTGTTTTTT. This codes for CTSSSPRTSEGTGELFF.

Here the CDR3 DNA reads TGTGCCAGCAGGGGACGGTTAAACAATGAGCAGTTCTTC. This codes for CASRGRLNNEQFF. The chain combines TRBV7-2 with TRBJ2-1; perhaps D is TRBD1 or TRBD2 (5 bases each). CDR1 is SGHTA and CDR2 is FQGNSA in the germline V gene. Trimming shortened V by 6 bases and J by 5 bases, and 11 bases separated the two germline ends. This CDR3 comprises 13 residues.

The CDR3 spells CASSYTGGFAEAFF. The CDR3 DNA follows: TGTGCCAGCAGTTATACAGGGGGCTTCGCTGAAGCTTTCTTT. This chain links TRBV6-5 with TRBJ1-1; 9 bases line up with TRBD1. Germline-derived CDR1 and CDR2 are MNHEY and SVGAGI. V trimming: 3 bases; J trimming: 6 bases; junction bases outside the gene matches: 5. The CDR3 contains 14 residues.

V usage is TRBV7-9 and J usage is TRBJ2-5, with 11 positions matching TRBD2. This CDR3 is 16 amino acids long. The V gene end was trimmed by 5 bases and the J gene end by 1 base; junction bases not matched to a gene: 6. The germline V gene has CDR1 SEHNR and CDR2 FQNEAQ (reference sequence). The DNA of the CDR3 is TGTGCCAGCAGCCGCCGGCTAGCGGGGGGCCAAGAGACCCAGTACTTC. Translation: CASSRRLAGGQETQYF.

The rearrangement links TRBV19 to TRBJ1-2; the D gene is possibly TRBD1 (5 bases). V lost 7 bases and J lost 4, with 13 bases in between. Germline V gene lookup returns CDR1 LNHDA and CDR2 SQIVND (reference sequence). This CDR3 contains 13 residues. The CDR3 region has the DNA TGTGCCAGTAAGTGGGGGTCACTCTATGGCTACACCTTC. Translating gives CASKWGSLYGYTF.

The chain recombines TRBV29-1 with TRBJ1-4; D gene uncertain. CDR1 is SQVTM and CDR2 is ANQGSEA in the germline V gene. The CDR3 contains 14 residues. Trimming took 4 bases from V and 3 from J, leaving 12 bases between them. The CDR3 DNA sequence: TGCAGCGTTGCCAGCGCGCTGCCTAATGAAAAACTGTTTTTT. Translating gives CSVASALPNEKLFF.

V is TRBV6-2 or TRBV6-3 and J is TRBJ1-1; maybe TRBD1 (6 bases). The CDR3 runs 14 residues. The V gene lost 6 bases and the J gene lost 1 base, with 12 bases spanning the gap. Germline V gene lookup returns CDR1 MNHEY and CDR2 SVGEGT. CDR3 residues: CASSAGARNTEAFF. The CDR3 DNA sequence: TGTGCCAGCAGCGCAGGGGCTCGGAACACTGAAGCTTTCTTT.

This clone was detected ten times or more. The gene calls are TRBV2 and TRBJ2-7; 9 bases match TRBD1. Germline V lookup: CDR1 SNHLY, CDR2 FYNNEI. This CDR3 is 15 amino acids long. V lost 6 bases, J lost 5 bases, and 11 bases stayed unmatched. The CDR3 here is CASRTSGTGYNEQYF. The CDR3 nucleotides read TGTGCCAGCAGGACATCCGGGACAGGGTACAACGAGCAGTACTTC.

This clone was recorded many times. The chain carries TRBV7-9 and TRBJ1-4, with D tentatively TRBD1 (5 bases). The V end was cut by 1 base, the J end by 5 bases, with 11 bases between. Germline loops: CDR1 SEHNR, CDR2 FQNEAQ (reference sequence). This CDR3 region has 15 residues. In DNA, the CDR3 is TGTGCCAGCAGCTTAGAGATGGGACGGAATGAAAAACTGTTTTTT. It is translated as CASSLEMGRNEKLFF. The full variable domain, with the rest looked up from reference TRBV7-9 and TRBJ1-4, is DTGVSQNPRHKITKRGQNVTFRCDPISEHNRLYWYRQTLGQGPEFLTYFQNEAQLEKSRLLSDRFSAERPKGSFSTLEIQRTEQGDSAMYLCASSLEMGRNEKLFFGSGTQLSVL.

The chain recombines TRBV4-1 with TRBJ1-1, with a weak D call TRBD1 (6 bases). V was pared by 1 base and J by 5 bases, with 14 bases between. The CDR3 is 15 residues long. The germline CDR1 and CDR2 sequences are MGHRA and YSYEKL. This chain's CDR3 is CASSQGQGRWTEAFF. The CDR3 region has the DNA TGCGCCAGCAGCCAAGGGCAGGGGCGGTGGACTGAAGCTTTCTTT.

This chain uses TRBV19 with TRBJ2-2, with D possibly matching TRBD1 (5 bases). The CDR3 contains 16 residues. V lost 2 bases and J 3 bases, leaving 13 bases between the germline ends. The germline CDR1 and CDR2 sequences are LNHDA and SQIVND (reference sequence). Written as DNA, the CDR3 is TGTGCCAGTAGTATACGGGCAGGGTGGGACACCGGGGAGCTGTTTTTT. It is translated as CASSIRAGWDTGELFF. The whole variable domain, remainder taken from reference TRBV19 and TRBJ2-2, is DGGITQSPKYLFRKEGQNVTLSCEQNLNHDAMYWYRQDPGQGLRLIYYSQIVNDFQKGDIAEGYSVSREKKESFPLTVTSAQKNPTAFYLCASSIRAGWDTGELFFGEGSRLTVL.

This chain connects TRBV6-1 to TRBJ1-5; tentatively, D is TRBD1 (6 bases). The germline CDR1 and CDR2 sequences are MNHNS and SASEGT. Trimming stripped 1 base from V and 1 base from J, with 14 bases between. CDR3 length: 17 residues. CDR3 nucleotides: TGTGCCAGCAGTGAAGTGGGGGGGCGAGGGAGCAATCAGCCCCAGCATTTT. Its protein is CASSEVGGRGSNQPQHF.

The chain combines TRBV7-3 with TRBJ1-4; 7 positions agree with TRBD1. From germline, CDR1 is SGHTA and CDR2 FQGTGA. The CDR3 covers 14 residues. The trim removed 3 bases at V and 6 bases at J, leaving 4 bases unmatched. CDR3 sequence: CASSLDRLDEKLFF. Here the CDR3 DNA reads TGTGCCAGCAGCTTGGACAGGCTGGATGAAAAACTGTTTTTT.

In DNA form, the CDR3 reads TGTGCCAGCAGTTTGACAGGGGGATCCCACGAGCAGTACTTC. Translation gives CASSLTGGSHEQYF. The chain joins TRBV28 to TRBJ2-7; TRBD1 aligns across 9 bases. V gave up 3 bases and J gave up 5 bases; unmatched junction bases: 5. The CDR3 covers 14 residues. The germline gives CDR1 MDHEN, CDR2 SYDVKM.

This clone was counted a single time. The gene calls are TRBV21-1 and TRBJ2-5; the D call in the table, TRBD1, was not verified against the DNA. TRBV21-1 is marked as a pseudogene. The CDR3 runs to 14 residues. For the CDR3, the DNA is TGTGCCAGCAGCAAGTACAGGAACCAAGAGACCCAGTACTTC. Its protein product is CASSKYRNQETQYF.

The chain recombines TRBV19 with TRBJ1-2; maybe TRBD1 (5 bases). The CDR3 consists of 17 residues. Trimming took off 5 bases at V and 6 bases at J, with 25 bases between the two ends. Germline V gene data show CDR1 as LNHDA and CDR2 as SQIVND (reference sequence). The CDR3 DNA reads as TGTGCCAGTAGTGAACCCCGCGGGACCACTGGACGGGATGGCTACACCTTC. It is translated as CASSEPRGTTGRDGYTF.

This chain joins TRBV11-1 and TRBJ1-5; D ambiguous. V shed 7 bases and J shed 8 bases, with 12 bases lying between them. Per the germline V gene, CDR1 is SGHAT and CDR2 is FQDESV (reference sequence). This CDR3 has 12 amino acids. CDR3 DNA: TGTGCCAGCAACCCCGGAAGGGAGCCCCAGCATTTT. This codes for CASNPGREPQHF.

V gene TRBV18 combines with J gene TRBJ1-5; D is unclear. Trimming left V 3 bases short and J 4 bases short, with 7 bases between. Germline CDR1 reads KGHSH; CDR2 reads LQKENI. This CDR3 has 13 residues. The CDR3, as DNA: TGTGCCAGCTCACCTTTAAAGAATCAGCCCCAGCATTTT. Translation gives CASSPLKNQPQHF.

The CDR3 nucleotides are TGCGCCAGCAGCTCGGGGACATCGAGCTACGAGCAGTACTTC. Its protein is CASSSGTSSYEQYF. The V gene is TRBV5-1, the J gene TRBJ2-7; tentative D call: TRBD1 (6 bases). Germline values: CDR1 SGHRS, CDR2 YFSETQ. Trimming removed 3 bases from V and 3 bases from J, with 13 bases in between. This CDR3 region has 14 residues.

The chain has TRBV30 and TRBJ1-4; D not certain. Trimming pared 5 bases from V and 8 bases from J, leaving 12 bases between. The CDR3 is made up of 12 amino acids. Germline V gene data show CDR1 as GTSNPN and CDR2 as SVGIG (reference sequence). CDR3 DNA sequence: TGTGCCTGGGCGCACGGTCCCGAAAAACTGTTTTTT. Amino acids: CAWAHGPEKLFF.